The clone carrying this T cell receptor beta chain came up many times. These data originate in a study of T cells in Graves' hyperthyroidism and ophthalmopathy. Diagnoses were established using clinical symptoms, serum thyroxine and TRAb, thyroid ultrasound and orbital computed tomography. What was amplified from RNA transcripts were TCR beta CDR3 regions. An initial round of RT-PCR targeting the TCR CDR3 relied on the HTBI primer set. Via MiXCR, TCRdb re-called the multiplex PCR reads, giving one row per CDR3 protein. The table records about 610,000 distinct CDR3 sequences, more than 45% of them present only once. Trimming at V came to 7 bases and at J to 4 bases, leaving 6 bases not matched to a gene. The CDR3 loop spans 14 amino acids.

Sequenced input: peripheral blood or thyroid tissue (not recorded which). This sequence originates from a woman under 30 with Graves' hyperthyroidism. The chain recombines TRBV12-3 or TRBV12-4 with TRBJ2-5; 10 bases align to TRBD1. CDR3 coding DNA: TGTGCCAGCAATACCGGGACAGGGGCAGAGACCCAGTACTTC. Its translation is CASNTGTGAETQYF.